This T cell receptor (beta chain) was recorded in a study of CD8+CD57+ T cells in acquired aplastic anemia. As for the study in general: Sorted CD4+ plus CD8+ cells gave DNA averaging approximately 3.2 ug.

Trimming left V 2 bases short and J 3 bases short, with 5 bases between. Germline-derived CDR1 and CDR2 are ENHRY and SYGVKD. This CDR3 region has 12 residues. Genomic DNA, the template, was used for profiling of the TCR beta VDJ and CDR3. TCRdb re-called the reads through MiXCR, storing one row per CDR3 protein. The sample lists fewer than 250,000 distinct CDR3 sequences, about 44% occurring once. It was patients with CD8+CD57+ cell expansion by flow cytometry who were chosen for sequencing. This clonotype was picked up many times. The sample was sorted CD4+, CD8+, or CD8+CD57+ T cells (not recorded which) from PBMCs. The clonotype was recovered from a human donor with aplastic anemia. This chain joins TRBV10-3 and TRBJ2-7; D may be TRBD1 (5 bases). CDR3 sequence: CAISEDSYEQYF. Written as DNA, the CDR3 is TGTGCCATCAGTGAGGACAGCTACGAGCAGTACTTC.